This passage covers 27 T cell receptor beta chains from one sample sequenced in a study of T cells in Graves' hyperthyroidism and ophthalmopathy. Amplified TCR beta CDR3 regions derived from RNA transcripts. TCR CDR3 underwent first-round RT-PCR with the HTBI primer set. MiXCR, applied by TCRdb to the multiplex PCR reads, yields one record per CDR3 protein. The table lists approximately 600,000 distinct CDR3 sequences, 15% to 20% of them singletons. The specimen sequenced was blood. The source is a woman aged 30 to 39 with Graves' hyperthyroidism.

This clonotype has only a few counts. The chain carries TRBV11-3 and TRBJ1-3; 7 bases fit TRBD1. V shed 7 bases, J shed 0 bases, and the junction held 6 bases outside the gene matches. This CDR3 spans 15 amino acids. Germline loops: CDR1 SGHNT, CDR2 YENEEA. The CDR3 coding sequence is TGTGCCAGCACCAACAGGGGAAGCTCTGGAAACACCATATATTTT. Residues: CASTNRGSSGNTIYF.

The V call is TRBV4-1, the J call TRBJ2-2; TRBD2 agrees at 7 bases. The CDR3 is 16 residues long. Germline CDR1 MGHRA, CDR2 YSYEKL. The junction had 9 bases not matched to a gene; V was cut back by 4 bases and J by 4 bases. DNA for the CDR3: TGCGCCAGCAGCCTTGGGACGGCTAGCGGCACCGGGGAGCTGTTTTTT. It encodes CASSLGTASGTGELFF.

Notes on this clonotype: This may come from a read error, since a much larger clone is one base off. The chain recombines TRBV27 with TRBJ1-6, with TRBD1 matching 11 bases. The germline gives CDR1 MNHEY, CDR2 SMNVEV (reference sequence). The CDR3 contains 18 residues. Here the CDR3 DNA reads TGTGCCAGCAGCTACGCTCAGGACAGGGGGCTCTATAATTCACCCCTCTACTTT. It codes for CASSYAQDRGLYNSPLYF.

The chain carries TRBV28 and TRBJ2-7, with 7 nucleotides matching TRBD2. There are 14 residues in the CDR3. Germline V gives CDR1 MDHEN, CDR2 SYDVKM. CDR3 region: CATREGTDSYEQYF. CDR3 nucleotides: TGTGCTACCAGGGAGGGAACCGACTCCTACGAGCAGTACTTC.

This clonotype appeared many times. This sequence joins TRBV30 and TRBJ2-5; D perhaps matches TRBD2 (5 bases). The CDR3 runs to 13 residues. CDR1 is GTSNPN and CDR2 is SVGIG in the germline V gene (reference sequence). With 0 bases removed from V and 4 bases from J, the gap between germline ends came to 9 bases. The CDR3 DNA reads as TGTGCCTGGAGTGTAGATGCGGGAGAGACCCAGTACTTC. It yields the protein CAWSVDAGETQYF.

This chain joins TRBV5-1 and TRBJ2-1, with TRBD2 matching 8 bases. CDR1 and CDR2 from the germline V gene are SGHRS and YFSETQ. V gave up 1 base and J gave up 4 bases; unmatched junction bases: 7. CDR3 length equals 16 residues. CDR3 region: CASSLSGTRTYNEQFF. CDR3 nucleotide sequence: TGCGCCAGCAGCTTGTCGGGGACTAGGACTTACAATGAGCAGTTCTTC.

The rearrangement uses TRBV30 and TRBJ2-6; D call uncertain. Germline CDR1 reads GTSNPN; CDR2 reads SVGIG (reference sequence). This CDR3 comprises 15 residues. Trimming pared 1 base from V and 0 bases from J, leaving 7 bases between. CDR3 DNA sequence: TGTGCCTGGAGTGACGTTCCCTCTGGGGCCAACGTCCTGACTTTC. Translated, it gives CAWSDVPSGANVLTF. The whole variable domain, filled in from reference TRBV30 and TRBJ2-6, reads SQTIHQWPATLVQPVGSPLSLECTVEGTSNPNLYWYRQAAGRGLQLLFYSVGIGQISSEVPQNLSASRPQDRQFILSSKKLLLSDSGFYLCAWSDVPSGANVLTFGAGSRLTVL.

This rearrangement joins TRBV7-2 to TRBJ2-7; D is perhaps TRBD1 (6 bases). Germline lookup yields CDR1 SGHTA and CDR2 FQGNSA. The CDR3 runs 14 residues. Trimming cost V 7 bases and J 5 bases, with 18 bases left between them. The CDR3 reads CASTQRGSYNEQYF. The DNA of the CDR3 is TGTGCCAGCACCCAAAGGGGGAGTTACAACGAGCAGTACTTC.

The chain has TRBV20-1 and TRBJ1-6, with 8 positions matching TRBD1. V lost 0 bases and J lost 9; bases outside the gene matches: 4. This CDR3 spans 14 amino acids. Germline CDR1 DFQATT, CDR2 SNEGSKA (reference sequence). The CDR3 spells CSAREDREISPLHF. CDR3 bases: TGCAGTGCTAGAGAGGACAGGGAAATTTCACCCCTCCACTTT.

This clonotype was recorded at least ten times. V and J are TRBV2 and TRBJ1-5; 7 nucleotides line up with TRBD1. V shed 6 bases, J shed 3 bases, and the junction held 5 bases outside the gene matches. The germline V gene encodes CDR1 SNHLY and CDR2 FYNNEI. The length of the CDR3 is 14 residues. CDR3 loop: CASRPGQLNQPQHF. CDR3 nucleotide sequence: TGTGCCAGCAGGCCGGGACAGCTCAATCAGCCCCAGCATTTT.

This clonotype was found a few times. This chain connects TRBV6-1 to TRBJ2-5; 16 positions match TRBD2. J lost 4 bases, V lost 6 bases, and 2 bases had no gene match. Germline loops: CDR1 MNHNS, CDR2 SASEGT. This CDR3 is 15 amino acids long. The CDR3 reads CASRGLAGGAETQYF. The CDR3 DNA is TGTGCCAGCAGGGGACTAGCGGGGGGGGCAGAGACCCAGTACTTC.

There are a few counts of this clonotype. The chain is built from TRBV20-1 and TRBJ2-1; 14 nucleotides align to TRBD2. CDR1 and CDR2 (germline): DFQATT, SNEGSKA (reference sequence). The CDR3 sequence is 14 residues long. The V and J ends lost 5 bases and 9 bases, in that order; junction bases with no gene match: 6. The CDR3 region is CSAPTSGRGGEQFF. The CDR3, as DNA: TGCAGTGCTCCGACTAGCGGGAGGGGGGGTGAGCAGTTCTTC.

V gene TRBV5-6 combines with J gene TRBJ1-2; 8 nucleotides agree with TRBD1. CDR1 SGHDT and CDR2 YYEEEE come from the germline V gene. Losses at the gene ends were 4 bases for V and 6 bases for J; bases not matched to a gene: 17. This CDR3 is built from 17 residues. Written as DNA, the CDR3 is TGTGCCAGCAGCCCCATATTTCCGGCGACAGGGGACGATGGCTACACCTTC. It yields the protein CASSPIFPATGDDGYTF.

This chain connects TRBV4-2 to TRBJ2-7, with D possibly being TRBD1 (7 bases). This CDR3 spans 18 amino acids. Germline-derived CDR1 and CDR2 are LGHNA and YNFKEQ. V gave up 2 bases and J gave up 5 bases, with 25 bases separating them. The CDR3 sequence: CASSQLLSVSRGENEQYF. The DNA for the CDR3 is TGTGCCAGCAGCCAACTGCTGAGCGTGAGCAGGGGGGAGAACGAGCAGTACTTC.

This clonotype was counted between two and nine times. J is TRBJ2-5 and V is TRBV20-1, with TRBD1 identical over 8 bases. V was pared by 4 bases and J by 5 bases, with 9 bases of the junction left unmatched. This CDR3 region has 14 residues. The germline V gene has CDR1 DFQATT and CDR2 SNEGSKA (reference sequence). CDR3 region: CSATNFRGRETQYF. DNA of the CDR3: TGCAGTGCTACAAACTTCAGGGGGCGGGAGACCCAGTACTTC.

J is TRBJ2-7 and V is TRBV7-9; 7 bases are shared with TRBD2. The CDR3 has 14 residues. Germline lookup yields CDR1 SEHNR and CDR2 FQNEAQ (reference sequence). V was clipped by 1 base and J by 6 bases; unmatched bases: 6. The CDR3 loop reads CASSLVKGGAEQYF. As DNA, the CDR3 is TGTGCCAGCAGCTTAGTAAAGGGAGGGGCCGAGCAGTACTTC.

This chain joins TRBV19 and TRBJ2-7; D is ambiguous. Trimming pared 4 bases from V and 2 bases from J, leaving 15 bases between. The length of the CDR3 is 15 residues. Germline V gene data show CDR1 as LNHDA and CDR2 as SQIVND (reference sequence). The CDR3 region is CASSKAPPGPYEQYF. The DNA of the CDR3 is TGTGCCAGTAGTAAGGCCCCCCCCGGCCCCTACGAGCAGTACTTC.

Notes on this clonotype: This may come from a read error, since a much larger clone is one base off. The chain uses TRBV20-1 and TRBJ2-3; TRBD2 matches at 14 bases. This CDR3 is 15 amino acids long. J lost 4 bases, V lost 4 bases, and 4 bases had no gene match. CDR1 is DFQATT and CDR2 is SNEGSKA in the germline V gene (reference sequence). The CDR3 sequence is CSATRLAGGADTQYF. CDR3 nucleotides: TGCAGTGCTACTAGACTAGCGGGAGGGGCAGATACGCAGTATTTT.

This clonotype was seen only a few times. This rearrangement joins TRBV30 to TRBJ2-6, with TRBD2 matching over 7 bases. CDR1 is GTSNPN, CDR2 SVGIG, per germline (reference sequence). The CDR3 spans 14 residues. The ends lost 5 bases at V and 1 base at J; junction bases unmatched: 2. CDR3 loop: CAWGGGSGANVLTF. The CDR3 nucleotides are TGTGCCTGGGGGGGGGGTTCTGGGGCCAACGTCCTGACTTTC.

The sample holds a few counts of this clonotype. The rearrangement links TRBV28 to TRBJ2-3; possible D gene TRBD2, 5 bases. The CDR3 is made up of 15 amino acids. Trimming left V 2 bases short and J 2 bases short, with 11 bases between. The germline CDR1 and CDR2 sequences are MDHEN and SYDVKM. The CDR3 sequence: CASSLTQRPTDTQYF. The DNA for the CDR3 is TGTGCCAGCAGTTTAACCCAGCGGCCCACAGATACGCAGTATTTT.

Points on this clonotype: Since a much larger clone is just one base distant, this may be a read error. CDR3 bases: TGTGCCTGGACCGGACGGTTAACCAAAAACATTCAGTACTTC. The encoded protein is CAWTGRLTKNIQYF. The V gene is TRBV30, the J gene TRBJ2-4; D unclear. The CDR3 has 14 residues. The V end lost 4 bases, the J end lost 2 bases, and 12 bases lay between the germline ends. Per germline, CDR1 GTSNPN and CDR2 SVGIG (reference sequence).

This clonotype was picked up a small number of times. As DNA, the CDR3 is TGTGCCAGCAGGAGAGATGAGCAGTTCTTC. Residues: CASRRDEQFF. This chain joins TRBV7-9 and TRBJ2-1; D gene unclear. V was shortened by 6 bases and J by 8 bases, with 5 bases between the two germline ends. Germline CDR1 is SEHNR and CDR2 is FQNEAQ (reference sequence). The CDR3 runs to 10 residues. Complete variable domain (other parts from reference TRBV7-9 and TRBJ2-1): DTGVSQNPRHKITKRGQNVTFRCDPISEHNRLYWYRQTLGQGPEFLTYFQNEAQLEKSRLLSDRFSAERPKGSFSTLEIQRTEQGDSAMYLCASRRDEQFFGPGTRLTVL.

The chain links TRBV6-2 or TRBV6-3 to TRBJ2-7; no clear D. CDR3 length equals 15 residues. Per germline, CDR1 MNHEY and CDR2 SVGEGT. Trimming left V 5 bases short and J 6 bases short, with 20 bases between. CDR3 amino acids: CASSTRQSANCEQYF. CDR3 bases: TGTGCCAGCAGTACCCGACAAAGCGCAAACTGCGAGCAGTACTTC.

The chain joins TRBV10-3 to TRBJ1-5; D perhaps matches TRBD1 (6 bases). V shed 0 bases and J shed 7 bases, with 13 bases lying between them. The germline CDR1 and CDR2 sequences are ENHRY and SYGVKD. The length of the CDR3 is 15 residues. In DNA, the CDR3 is TGTGCCATCAGTGAGTCGGGGGGGCTGGGACAGCCCCAGCATTTT. Translated, it gives CAISESGGLGQPQHF.

This clonotype was recorded a few times. This chain connects TRBV6-1 to TRBJ1-5; TRBD1 is a possible D gene (6 bases). The CDR3 contains 15 residues. V was cut by 6 bases and J by 2 bases, with 14 bases left in between. The germline V gene has CDR1 MNHNS and CDR2 SASEGT. CDR3 in DNA: TGTGCCAGCAGGGAACTGAGACAGGGCAATCAGCCCCAGCATTTT. Its translation is CASRELRQGNQPQHF.

This clonotype was observed at least ten times. This chain joins TRBV6-5 and TRBJ2-1, with TRBD2 matching 10 bases. This CDR3 is 16 amino acids long. V lost 0 bases to trimming and J lost 6 bases; unmatched junction nucleotides: 5. The germline V gene encodes CDR1 MNHEY and CDR2 SVGAGI. The DNA of the CDR3 is TGTGCCAGCAGTTACTCTAGCGGGAGGTCGGGCAATGAGCAGTTCTTC. It is translated as CASSYSSGRSGNEQFF.

This clonotype was observed at least ten times. V is TRBV6-1 and J is TRBJ2-5; 9 nucleotides align to TRBD2. This CDR3 is 16 amino acids long. Trimming removed 5 bases from V and 1 base from J; junction bases left unmatched: 8. Germline CDR1 MNHNS, CDR2 SASEGT. CDR3 in DNA: TGTGCCAGCAGTTTATCTAGTAGCGGGGGCCAAGAGACCCAGTACTTC. It specifies CASSLSSSGGQETQYF.